These 21 T cell receptor beta chains were sequenced from one sample in a study of CD8 T cells in Susac syndrome. RNA totalling about 0.5 to 1 ug underwent reverse transcription with random hexamers. From the immunoSEQ multiplex PCR reads, TCRdb called clonotypes with MiXCR, one entry per CDR3 protein. This sample has more than 150,000 distinct CDR3 sequences; around 95% occur once, and the top ten carry over 0.12%. The specimen sequenced was CD8+ T cells from PBMCs. These receptor sequences come from a human donor with multiple sclerosis.

The rearrangement links TRBV7-8 to TRBJ1-5, with TRBD1 as a possible D gene (5 bases). The germline CDR1 and CDR2 sequences are SGHVS and FQNEAQ. Trimming pared 7 bases from V and 2 bases from J, leaving 9 bases between. The CDR3 is made up of 13 amino acids. This CDR3 reads CASNGGGNQPQHF. The DNA for the CDR3 is TGTGCCAGCAACGGAGGGGGCAATCAGCCCCAGCATTTT.

This clonotype has only one observation. The chain is built from TRBV2 and TRBJ2-5; 9 nucleotides match TRBD1. The CDR3 runs 13 residues. The junction had 6 bases not matched to a gene; V was cut back by 8 bases and J by 5 bases. In germline, CDR1 is SNHLY, CDR2 FYNNEI. The CDR3 loop reads CASCRTGEETQYF. The CDR3 DNA follows: TGTGCCAGCTGTAGGACAGGGGAGGAGACCCAGTACTTC.

CDR3 coding DNA: TGTGCCAGCAGCGTATTCGGATTCACAGATACGCAGTATTTT. It yields the protein CASSVFGFTDTQYF. The rearrangement joins TRBV9 to TRBJ2-3; no firm D call. The CDR3 runs to 14 residues. Between the trimmed V and J ends, which lost 1 base and 2 bases, there was a span of 8 bases. CDR1 and CDR2 from the germline V gene are SGDLS and YYNGEE.

This clonotype was seen once. One end of the junction is discordant with germline, which a read error may explain. The chain links TRBV13 to TRBJ1-1; 9 nucleotides agree with TRBD1. The V gene's germline CDR1 is PRHDT and CDR2 FYEKMQ (reference sequence). This CDR3 region has 13 residues. CDR3: CASSLGTGSEAFF. The CDR3 nucleotides are TGTGCCAGCAGCCTAGGGACAGGGTCAGAAGCTTTCTTT.

The rearrangement uses TRBV23-1 and TRBJ2-7; D remains unclear. TRBV23-1 is filed as an ORF, its function uncertain. Trimming took 3 bases from V and 3 from J, leaving 15 bases between them. The CDR3 is 15 amino acids. This CDR3 is CASSHTRWRYYEQYV. DNA for the CDR3: TGCGCCAGCAGTCACACCAGGTGGCGATACTACGAGCAGTACGTC.

V gene TRBV20-1 combines with J gene TRBJ2-7, with a possible D match to TRBD2 (6 bases). The CDR3 has 13 amino acids. Between the trimmed V and J ends, which lost 2 bases and 0 bases, there was a span of 8 bases. Germline-derived CDR1 and CDR2 are DFQATT and SNEGSKA (reference sequence). The CDR3 spells CSARPEGSYEQYV. The CDR3 coding sequence is TGCAGTGCTAGACCGGAGGGCTCCTACGAGCAGTACGTC.

The chain joins TRBV5-6 to TRBJ2-5, with a tentative D call TRBD2 (6 bases). The CDR3 is 15 residues long. The V and J ends lost 4 bases and 3 bases respectively, with 16 bases between them. CDR1 and CDR2 from the germline V gene are SGHDT and YYEEEE. CDR3 bases: TGTGCCAGCAGCGCGGCGACGGAGGGAGAAGAGACCCAGTACTTC. It translates to CASSAATEGEETQYF.

The rearrangement joins TRBV20-1 to TRBJ2-2, with TRBD2 matching 13 bases. CDR1 and CDR2 (germline): DFQATT, SNEGSKA (reference sequence). V shed 3 bases, J shed 0 bases, and the junction held 4 bases outside the gene matches. The CDR3 is 17 residues long. The CDR3 coding sequence is TGCAGTGCTAGGACTAGCGGGGGGTACGCGAACACCGGGGAGCTGTTTTTT. It yields the protein CSARTSGGYANTGELFF.

The chain is built from TRBV4-2 and TRBJ2-1; D is unclear. CDR1 and CDR2 (germline): LGHNA, YNFKEQ. CDR3 length equals 17 residues. V lost 0 bases and J lost 1, with 13 bases in between. The DNA for the CDR3 is TGTGCCAGCAGCCAAGATCCCTATGCACCATCCTACAATGAGCAGTTCTTC. Translation: CASSQDPYAPSYNEQFF.

V is TRBV30 and J is TRBJ1-2; a possible D gene is TRBD1 (5 bases). This CDR3 has 16 residues. V lost 1 base and J lost 2, with 17 bases in between. Germline loops: CDR1 GTSNPN, CDR2 SVGIG (reference sequence). DNA of the CDR3: TGTGCCTGGAGTGATACCAACAGGCCTATCAACTATGGCTACACCTTC. It specifies CAWSDTNRPINYGYTF.

This chain uses TRBV18 with TRBJ2-1; 7 nucleotides match TRBD2. With V trimmed by 3 bases and J by 6 bases, 11 bases remained unmatched. Per the germline V gene, CDR1 is KGHSH and CDR2 is LQKENI. CDR3 length: 16 amino acids. The CDR3 nucleotides are TGTGCCAGCTCACCCGATTTGGGGAGGGCCCGCAATGAGCAGTTCTTC. Amino acid sequence: CASSPDLGRARNEQFF. Supplemented by reference TRBV18 and TRBJ2-1, the full variable domain reads NAGVMQNPRHLVRRRGQEARLRCSPMKGHSHVYWYRQLPEEGLKFMVYLQKENIIDESGMPKERFSAEFPKEGPSILRIQQVVRGDSAAYFCASSPDLGRARNEQFFGPGTRLTVL.

The chain links TRBV29-1 to TRBJ1-1, with TRBD1 matching 7 bases. V gave up 6 bases and J gave up 1 base; unmatched junction bases: 5. In germline, CDR1 is SQVTM, CDR2 ANQGSEA. The CDR3 has 13 amino acids. For the CDR3, the DNA is TGCAGCGTGGGGACAGACGAGAACACTGAAGCTTTCTTT. Its translation is CSVGTDENTEAFF.

This clonotype was observed once. For the CDR3, the DNA is TGTGCCAGCAGTCCGGGACAGCTGATACAAGAGACCCAGTACTTC. Its protein is CASSPGQLIQETQYF. This chain links TRBV27 with TRBJ2-5, with TRBD1 identical over 7 bases. Germline V gene data show CDR1 as MNHEY and CDR2 as SMNVEV (reference sequence). Losses at the gene ends were 5 bases for V and 2 bases for J; bases not matched to a gene: 8. The CDR3 loop spans 15 amino acids.

This clonotype was detected a few times. This chain uses TRBV4-1 with TRBJ1-5, with D perhaps matching TRBD1 (5 bases). The CDR3 totals 14 residues. The ends were cut back, 1 base at V and 5 bases at J, with 9 bases in the middle. Germline CDR1 is MGHRA and CDR2 is YSYEKL. CDR3 amino acids: CASSQVRGDQPQHF. The DNA of the CDR3 is TGCGCCAGCAGCCAAGTTAGGGGCGATCAGCCCCAGCATTTT.

The V and J genes are TRBV7-9 and TRBJ1-1, with D unresolved. Trimming took 1 base from V and 7 from J, leaving 13 bases between them. The CDR3 is made up of 14 amino acids. The V gene's germline CDR1 is SEHNR and CDR2 FQNEAQ (reference sequence). The CDR3, as DNA: TGTGCCAGCAGCTTAGGGCCTCCGACCAATGAAGCTTTCTTT. This translates into CASSLGPPTNEAFF.

The rearrangement links TRBV15 to TRBJ2-2; D remains unclear. Trimming shortened V by 8 bases and J by 8 bases, and 15 bases separated the two germline ends. This CDR3 is built from 13 residues. The V gene's germline CDR1 is LNHNV and CDR2 YYDKDF (reference sequence). The chain's CDR3 is CATAPLLGGELFF. The CDR3 bases are TGTGCCACCGCCCCCCTGTTAGGTGGGGAGCTGTTTTTT.

J is TRBJ2-5 and V is TRBV20-1, with 13 bases that match TRBD2. Germline lookup yields CDR1 DFQATT and CDR2 SNEGSKA (reference sequence). Trimming at V came to 3 bases and at J to 5 bases, leaving 6 bases not matched to a gene. The CDR3 runs 15 residues. For the CDR3, the DNA is TGCAGTGCTAGGGAGGGACTAGCGGGGTCGGAGACCCAGTACTTC. It translates to CSAREGLAGSETQYF.

V is TRBV2 and J is TRBJ2-7; D perhaps matches TRBD2 (6 bases). The CDR3 has 13 residues. The germline V gene encodes CDR1 SNHLY and CDR2 FYNNEI. V lost 4 bases and J lost 5, with 12 bases in between. The CDR3 reads CASSGGRRHEQYV. The CDR3 DNA sequence: TGTGCCAGCAGTGGGGGGAGGAGACACGAGCAGTACGTC.

The chain has TRBV20-1 and TRBJ1-1, with TRBD1 identical over 8 bases. Germline CDR1 DFQATT, CDR2 SNEGSKA (reference sequence). J gave up 5 bases and V 0 bases, and 11 bases lay outside the gene matches. This CDR3 contains 16 residues. The CDR3 protein is CSARDLHRGSMTEAFF. The DNA of the CDR3 is TGCAGTGCTAGAGATCTCCACAGGGGGTCGATGACTGAAGCTTTCTTT.

This chain joins TRBV14 and TRBJ2-1; D is undetermined. Trimming took 5 bases from V and 0 from J, leaving 8 bases between them. This CDR3 comprises 14 residues. Germline-derived CDR1 and CDR2 are SGHDN and FVKESK. CDR3: CASSVLGSYNEQFF. For the CDR3, the DNA is TGTGCCAGCAGCGTCTTGGGCTCCTACAATGAGCAGTTCTTC.

The chain joins TRBV5-1 to TRBJ2-3, with no clear D. V was shortened by 0 bases and J by 5 bases, with 7 bases between the two germline ends. This CDR3 contains 13 residues. From germline, CDR1 is SGHRS and CDR2 YFSETQ. CDR3 protein: CASSLGAEDTQYF. CDR3 nucleotides: TGCGCCAGCAGCTTGGGTGCGGAAGATACGCAGTATTTT. The variable domain in full, with the rest retrieved from reference TRBV5-1 and TRBJ2-3, is KAGVTQTPRYLIKTRGQQVTLSCSPISGHRSVSWYQQTPGQGLQFLFEYFSETQRNKGNFPGRFSGRQFSNSRSEMNVSTLELGDSALYLCASSLGAEDTQYFGPGTRLTVL.